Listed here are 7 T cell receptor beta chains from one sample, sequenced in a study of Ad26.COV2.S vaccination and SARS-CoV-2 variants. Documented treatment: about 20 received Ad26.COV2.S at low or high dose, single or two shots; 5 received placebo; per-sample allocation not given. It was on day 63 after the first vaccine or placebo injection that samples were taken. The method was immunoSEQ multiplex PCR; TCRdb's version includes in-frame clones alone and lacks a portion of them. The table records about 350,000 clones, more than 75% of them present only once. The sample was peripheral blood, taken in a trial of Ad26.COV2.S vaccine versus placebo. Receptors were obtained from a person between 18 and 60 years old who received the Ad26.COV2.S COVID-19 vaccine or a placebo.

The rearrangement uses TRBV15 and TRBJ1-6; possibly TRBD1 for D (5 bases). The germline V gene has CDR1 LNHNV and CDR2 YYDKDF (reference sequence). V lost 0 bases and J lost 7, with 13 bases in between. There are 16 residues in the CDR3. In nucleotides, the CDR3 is TGTGCCACCAGCAGAGAATTGGCAGGGTGGAATTCACCCCTCCACTTT. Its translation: CATSRELAGWNSPLHF.

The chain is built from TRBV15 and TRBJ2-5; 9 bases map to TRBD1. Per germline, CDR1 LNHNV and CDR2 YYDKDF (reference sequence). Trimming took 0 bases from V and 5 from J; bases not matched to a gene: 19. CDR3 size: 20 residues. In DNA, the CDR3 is TGTGCCACCAGCAGAGATACCCCTTCGGTGCGGACAGGGGACGGGGAGACCCAGTACTTC. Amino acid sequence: CATSRDTPSVRTGDGETQYF.

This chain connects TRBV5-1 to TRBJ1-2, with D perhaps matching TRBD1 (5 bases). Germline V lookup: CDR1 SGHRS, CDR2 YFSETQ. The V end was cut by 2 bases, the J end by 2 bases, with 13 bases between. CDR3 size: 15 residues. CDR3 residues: CASSFLLGGNYGYTF. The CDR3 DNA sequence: TGCGCCAGCAGCTTTCTCTTGGGGGGGAACTATGGCTACACCTTC.

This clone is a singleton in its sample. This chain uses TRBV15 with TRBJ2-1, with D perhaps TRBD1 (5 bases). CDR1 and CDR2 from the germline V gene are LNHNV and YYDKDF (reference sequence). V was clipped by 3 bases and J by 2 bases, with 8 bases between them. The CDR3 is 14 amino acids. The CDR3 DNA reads TGTGCCACCAGCAGGGACAATACCTACAATGAGCAGTTCTTC. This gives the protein CATSRDNTYNEQFF.

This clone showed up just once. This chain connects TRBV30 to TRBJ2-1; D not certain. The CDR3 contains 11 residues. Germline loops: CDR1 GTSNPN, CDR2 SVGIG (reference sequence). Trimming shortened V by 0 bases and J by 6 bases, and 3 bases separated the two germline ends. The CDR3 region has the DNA TGTGCCTGGAGTGTTGGCAATGAGCAGTTCTTC. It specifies CAWSVGNEQFF.

The CDR3 loop is CASSLPDGRQGDNEQFF. CDR3 in DNA: TGTGCCAGCAGCTTACCCGACGGACGACAGGGAGACAATGAGCAGTTCTTC. The genes are TRBV7-9 and TRBJ2-1; 7 bases line up with TRBD1. Trimming took 2 bases from V and 5 from J; bases not matched to a gene: 12. CDR3 size: 17 residues. Germline V lookup: CDR1 SEHNR, CDR2 FQNEAQ (reference sequence).

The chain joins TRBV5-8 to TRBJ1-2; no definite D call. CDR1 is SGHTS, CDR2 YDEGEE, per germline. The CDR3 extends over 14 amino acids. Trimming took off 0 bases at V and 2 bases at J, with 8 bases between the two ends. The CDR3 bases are TGTGCCAGCAGCTTGGAACGGGCCAACTATGGCTACACCTTC. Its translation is CASSLERANYGYTF.